The next 28 T cell receptor beta chains were all read from a single sample in a study of blood T cell repertoires in COVID-19. Assay: immunoSEQ multiplex PCR; the TCRdb copy retains only in-frame clones and omits some. Here the sample spans 200,000 or so clones, 88% being singletons. Material for sequencing was peripheral blood. These TCRs come from a man aged 70 or older with active or convalescent COVID-19.

The V and J genes are TRBV28 and TRBJ2-7; weak D call: TRBD1 (6 bases). Trimming shortened V by 5 bases and J by 2 bases, and 10 bases separated the two germline ends. The CDR3 contains 13 residues. Germline CDR1 and CDR2: MDHEN and SYDVKM. CDR3 in amino acids: CASSPGVAYEQYF. CDR3 bases: TGTGCCAGCAGTCCAGGGGTGGCCTACGAGCAGTACTTC.

The chain couples TRBV2 to TRBJ2-1; 7 bases match TRBD1. Trimming cost V 11 bases and J 6 bases; bases outside gene matches: 10. The CDR3 is made up of 13 amino acids. Germline CDR1 SNHLY, CDR2 FYNNEI. The CDR3 DNA is TGTGCCTACGACAGGGCTGGGACCAATGAGCAGTTCTTC. This codes for CAYDRAGTNEQFF.

The rearrangement uses TRBV24-1 and TRBJ2-2, with D possibly matching TRBD2 (7 bases). This CDR3 spans 18 amino acids. Germline loops: CDR1 KGHDR, CDR2 SFDVKD. Trimming removed 3 bases at V and 5 bases at J, with 21 bases between. The CDR3 protein is CATSDPSRAGAITGELFF. CDR3 sequence (DNA): TGTGCCACCAGTGATCCCTCCCGGGCGGGGGCGATAACCGGGGAGCTGTTTTTT.

The sample holds one count of this clone. J is TRBJ2-7 and V is TRBV5-1; possibly TRBD1 for D (5 bases). V was clipped by 4 bases and J by 6 bases, with 17 bases between them. The CDR3 runs to 14 residues. Germline V gene sequence: CDR1 SGHRS, CDR2 YFSETQ. CDR3 bases: TGCGCCAGCAGCCCCGAAGGCAGGGCCGGCGAGCAGTACTTC. It codes for CASSPEGRAGEQYF.

The chain links TRBV6-2 or TRBV6-3 to TRBJ1-1; D uncertain. CDR1 and CDR2 from the germline V gene are MNHEY and SVGEGT. The CDR3 loop spans 13 amino acids. With 0 bases removed from V and 6 bases from J, the gap between germline ends came to 8 bases. Here the CDR3 DNA reads TGTGCCAGCAGTTACTCAGCGGGCGCTGAAGCTTTCTTT. This encodes CASSYSAGAEAFF.

The rearrangement links TRBV6-5 to TRBJ2-1; 8 bases line up with TRBD2. The CDR3 sequence is 15 residues long. The germline CDR1 and CDR2 sequences are MNHEY and SVGAGI. Trimming at V came to 5 bases and at J to 4 bases, leaving 7 bases not matched to a gene. The CDR3 is CASSQTSVAYNEQFF. CDR3 nucleotide sequence: TGTGCCAGCAGTCAGACTAGCGTTGCATACAATGAGCAGTTCTTC.

The chain combines TRBV4-3 with TRBJ2-2; weak D call: TRBD2 (6 bases). The CDR3 runs 15 residues. The ends were cut back, 4 bases at V and 3 bases at J, with 12 bases in the middle. Germline V lookup: CDR1 LGHNA, CDR2 YSLEER. The CDR3 region has the DNA TGCGCCAGCAGCCCCCGGGACTTATACACCGGGGAGCTGTTTTTT. Protein product: CASSPRDLYTGELFF.

This rearrangement joins TRBV3-1 (or the pseudogene TRBV3-2) to TRBJ1-1; TRBD1 agrees at 7 bases. After removal of 4 bases from V and 1 base from J, the junction contained 6 bases not matched to a gene. Germline V lookup: CDR1 LGHDT, CDR2 YNNKEL (reference sequence). The CDR3 has 15 residues. CDR3 protein: CASSLPGQRNTEAFF. In nucleotides, the CDR3 is TGTGCCAGCAGCCTACCGGGACAGAGGAACACTGAAGCTTTCTTT.

This sequence joins TRBV5-6 and TRBJ1-5; 7 bases are shared with TRBD1. The V segment lost 4 bases and the J segment 0 bases; nucleotides outside the gene matches: 13. This CDR3 is built from 18 residues. CDR1 is SGHDT and CDR2 is YYEEEE in the germline V gene. CDR3 coding DNA: TGTGCCAGCAGCCCCGAGGGACAGAACCTTGATAGCAATCAGCCCCAGCATTTT. This encodes CASSPEGQNLDSNQPQHF.

The rearrangement links TRBV30 to TRBJ1-2; TRBD1 might be the D (6 bases). The CDR3 is 12 residues long. Germline V gene lookup returns CDR1 GTSNPN and CDR2 SVGIG (reference sequence). V lost 8 bases to trimming and J lost 2 bases, with 12 bases between them. The CDR3 sequence is CAIETGNYGYTF. Written as DNA, the CDR3 is TGTGCCATTGAGACAGGAAACTATGGCTACACCTTC.

J is TRBJ2-7 and V is TRBV28; 7 nucleotides agree with TRBD2. J was trimmed by 2 bases and V by 5 bases; bases with no gene match: 12. Germline loops: CDR1 MDHEN, CDR2 SYDVKM. The CDR3 contains 16 residues. Written as DNA, the CDR3 is TGTGCCAGCAGTCCCTGGGAGGGTTTAATTGCCTACGAGCAGTACTTC. Protein product: CASSPWEGLIAYEQYF.

The chain couples TRBV7-2 to TRBJ2-7; D perhaps matches TRBD1 (5 bases). The V end was cut by 5 bases, the J end by 10 bases, with 15 bases between. The CDR3 is 12 residues long. Germline-derived CDR1 and CDR2 are SGHTA and FQGNSA. CDR3 sequence: CASSPPGRAQYF. The DNA for the CDR3 is TGTGCCAGCAGCCCCCCCGGCAGGGCACAGTACTTC.

In this sample, this clone turned up a few times. The chain couples TRBV25-1 to TRBJ2-2; 8 bases match TRBD1. The J segment lost 2 bases and the V segment lost 6 bases, leaving 8 bases of the junction unmatched. The CDR3 totals 16 residues. From germline, CDR1 is MGHDK and CDR2 SYGVNS. The DNA of the CDR3 is TGTGCCAGCAGCCCGACAGGGGCCTTAAACACCGGGGAGCTGTTTTTT. This translates into CASSPTGALNTGELFF.

This clone showed up just a few times. V is TRBV3-1 (or the pseudogene TRBV3-2) and J is TRBJ2-7; 10 nucleotides match TRBD1. The CDR3 loop spans 18 amino acids. Trimming at V came to 5 bases and at J to 6 bases, leaving 19 bases not matched to a gene. Looked up from germline, CDR1 is LGHDT and CDR2 is YNNKEL (reference sequence). The CDR3: CASSNRDRGLRYSVEQYF. CDR3 in DNA: TGTGCCAGCAGCAACCGGGACAGGGGCCTCAGGTATAGTGTCGAGCAGTACTTC.

The rearrangement links TRBV20-1 to TRBJ2-3; no definite D call. CDR3 length: 11 residues. V lost 6 bases, J lost 3 bases, and 7 bases lay in between. Germline V gives CDR1 DFQATT, CDR2 SNEGSKA (reference sequence). The CDR3 reads CSASVTDTQYF. In DNA, the CDR3 is TGCAGTGCCAGTGTAACAGATACGCAGTATTTT.

V is TRBV6-1 and J is TRBJ2-5; 7 nucleotides match TRBD1. V lost 1 base, J lost 1 base, and 3 bases stayed unmatched. The CDR3 has 15 residues. The germline V gene has CDR1 MNHNS and CDR2 SASEGT. This chain's CDR3 is CASSEVTGAQETQYF. The CDR3 bases are TGTGCCAGCAGTGAAGTTACAGGGGCCCAAGAGACCCAGTACTTC.

The CDR3 nucleotides read TGTGCCAGTAGGGACAGCTCTGGGGCCAACGTCCTGACTTTC. Residues: CASRDSSGANVLTF. The V gene is TRBV19, the J gene TRBJ2-6; the D gene is possibly TRBD1 (6 bases). Germline assignment: CDR1 LNHDA and CDR2 SQIVND (reference sequence). The CDR3 has 14 amino acids. V lost 6 bases and J 0 bases, leaving 6 bases between the germline ends.

The rearrangement links TRBV28 to TRBJ1-2; 12 nucleotides agree with TRBD1. This CDR3 has 14 residues. The germline V gene encodes CDR1 MDHEN and CDR2 SYDVKM. Losses at the gene ends were 5 bases for V and 7 bases for J; bases not matched to a gene: 5. The CDR3 nucleotides read TGTGCCAGCAGTCCCGGGACAGGGGGCCTTGGCTACACCTTC. This codes for CASSPGTGGLGYTF.

J is TRBJ1-5 and V is TRBV2, with TRBD1 matching 7 bases. CDR3 length: 15 amino acids. V shed 4 bases and J 6 bases; nucleotides not matched to a gene: 9. CDR1 and CDR2 (germline): SNHLY, FYNNEI. The CDR3 sequence is CASSADRELTQPQHF. The DNA of the CDR3 is TGTGCCAGCAGTGCTGACAGGGAGTTAACTCAGCCCCAGCATTTT.

In this sample, this clone turned up many times. The same CDR3 also results from other DNA sequences found in this sample. The V and J genes are TRBV7-2 and TRBJ2-3; a weak D match, TRBD2 (7 bases). The ends were cut back, 0 bases at V and 4 bases at J, with 11 bases in the middle. The CDR3 is 15 residues long. In germline, CDR1 is SGHTA, CDR2 FQGNSA. CDR3 DNA sequence: TGTGCCAGCAGCTTAGCGGGGGGGCCGCCAGATACGCAGTATTTT. Its protein is CASSLAGGPPDTQYF.

This clone was recorded only once. The V gene is TRBV7-9, the J gene TRBJ2-1; no reliable D call. The CDR3 runs to 13 residues. The germline V and J ends were trimmed by 1 base and 6 bases, with 7 bases remaining between them. Germline lookup yields CDR1 SEHNR and CDR2 FQNEAQ (reference sequence). The CDR3 sequence: CASSLVVFNEQFF. In DNA form, the CDR3 reads TGTGCCAGCAGCTTAGTAGTATTCAATGAGCAGTTCTTC.

This rearrangement joins TRBV7-8 to TRBJ1-5; D gene unclear. The CDR3 has 16 amino acids. The germline V gene encodes CDR1 SGHVS and CDR2 FQNEAQ. V shed 1 base and J shed 0 bases, with 10 bases lying between them. The CDR3 is CASSLDRGNSNQPQHF. The CDR3 DNA reads as TGTGCCAGCAGCTTAGATCGAGGTAATAGCAATCAGCCCCAGCATTTT.

This chain connects TRBV27 to TRBJ1-1; D remains unclear. CDR3 length: 13 amino acids. The germline V gene encodes CDR1 MNHEY and CDR2 SMNVEV (reference sequence). Trimming shortened V by 3 bases and J by 6 bases, and 11 bases separated the two germline ends. The CDR3 loop is CASSFGGAAEAFF. CDR3 in DNA: TGTGCCAGCAGTTTTGGAGGTGCCGCTGAAGCTTTCTTT.

This clone was recorded once. The chain couples TRBV7-9 to TRBJ2-1; 7 bases are shared with TRBD1. This CDR3 is built from 13 residues. Germline V lookup: CDR1 SEHNR, CDR2 FQNEAQ (reference sequence). Trimming took 4 bases from V and 4 from J; bases not matched to a gene: 1. In DNA form, the CDR3 reads TGTGCCAGCAGCTCGACAGGGTACAATGAGCAGTTCTTC. Amino acid sequence: CASSSTGYNEQFF.

The chain links TRBV6-5 to TRBJ1-2; D is possibly TRBD1 (6 bases). The germline gives CDR1 MNHEY, CDR2 SVGAGI. Trimming removed 7 bases from V and 5 bases from J, with 8 bases in between. The CDR3 is 11 amino acids. CDR3 in DNA: TGTGCCAGCACACAGGGTTATGGCTACACCTTC. It yields the protein CASTQGYGYTF.

This sequence joins TRBV2 and TRBJ2-5, with 7 bases fitting TRBD2. CDR1 is SNHLY, CDR2 FYNNEI, per germline. The CDR3 runs 15 residues. After removal of 7 bases from V and 3 bases from J, the junction contained 11 bases not matched to a gene. In DNA, the CDR3 is TGTGCCAGCAAGCCTAGCGGCCTTACCAAAGAGACCCAGTACTTC. Its protein is CASKPSGLTKETQYF.

The chain recombines TRBV10-2 with TRBJ1-6; TRBD1 matches at 7 bases. CDR3 length equals 12 residues. From germline, CDR1 is WSHSY and CDR2 SAAADI. With V trimmed by 5 bases and J by 14 bases, 6 bases remained unmatched. In DNA form, the CDR3 reads TGCGCCAGCAGTCAGGGGGTGGGTTCCCTCCACTTT. It codes for CASSQGVGSLHF.

The J gene is TRBJ1-1, the V gene TRBV29-1; 7 nucleotides agree with TRBD1. CDR1 SQVTM and CDR2 ANQGSEA come from the germline V gene. CDR3 length: 15 residues. J gave up 2 bases and V 3 bases, and 9 bases lay outside the gene matches. CDR3: CSVDGGRGENTEAFF. As DNA, the CDR3 is TGCAGCGTTGACGGGGGCAGGGGGGAAAACACTGAAGCTTTCTTT.